A single sample gave rise to the 19 T cell receptor beta chains below, sequenced in a study of CD8+ T cells in alopecia areata. cDNA serving as the sequencing template came from extracted, reverse transcribed RNA. Repertoires were generated with immunoSEQ multiplex PCR, while TCRdb's copy carries only in-frame clones and drops some. The table records 220,000 or so clones, 50% to 60% of them present only once. Sequenced here: CD4+ T cells sorted from blood, sampled at week 0. The receptors come from a human donor with alopecia areata.

The rearrangement links TRBV5-6 to TRBJ2-2, with D perhaps matching TRBD2 (6 bases). The germline V and J ends were trimmed by 4 bases and 5 bases, with 12 bases remaining between them. This CDR3 has 14 amino acids. Germline V gene lookup returns CDR1 SGHDT and CDR2 YYEEEE. CDR3 coding DNA: TGTGCCAGCAGCCCATTTGGAGGGACCGGGGAGCTGTTTTTT. The encoded protein is CASSPFGGTGELFF. The variable domain in full, with the rest retrieved from reference TRBV5-6 and TRBJ2-2, is DAGVTQSPTHLIKTRGQQVTLRCSPKSGHDTVSWYQQALGQGPQFIFQYYEEEERQRGNFPDRFSGHQFPNYSSELNVNALLLGDSALYLCASSPFGGTGELFFGEGSRLTVL.

This clone is a singleton in its sample. This CDR3 is CSVPGEGYGYTF. For the CDR3, the DNA is TGCAGCGTACCAGGGGAGGGCTATGGCTACACCTTC. This sequence joins TRBV29-1 and TRBJ1-2; D perhaps matches TRBD1 (6 bases). This CDR3 has 12 amino acids. Germline-derived CDR1 and CDR2 are SQVTM and ANQGSEA. Between the trimmed V and J ends, which lost 6 bases and 4 bases, there was a span of 12 bases.

The rearrangement uses TRBV7-9 and TRBJ2-3, with 10 bases that match TRBD2. Germline assignment: CDR1 SEHNR and CDR2 FQNEAQ (reference sequence). V dropped 4 bases and J dropped 2; count of bases not matched to a gene: 12. This CDR3 contains 18 residues. The CDR3: CASSSQGVAGGHTDTQYF. The CDR3 nucleotides read TGTGCCAGCAGCTCCCAAGGGGTAGCGGGGGGCCACACAGATACGCAGTATTTT.

CDR3 amino acids: CASSHGNKETQYF. The CDR3 nucleotides read TGCGCCAGCAGCCATGGAAACAAAGAGACCCAGTACTTC. The J gene is TRBJ2-5, the V gene TRBV4-1; D is unclear. V was pared by 3 bases and J by 3 bases, with 8 bases between. CDR3 length equals 13 residues. Per germline, CDR1 MGHRA and CDR2 YSYEKL.

The table lists this clone with a few counts. The chain uses TRBV11-2 and TRBJ2-7; D is perhaps TRBD1 (6 bases). V was shortened by 1 base and J by 4 bases, with 17 bases between the two germline ends. Per germline, CDR1 SGHAT and CDR2 FQNNGV. This CDR3 comprises 16 residues. CDR3 sequence reads: CASSLGPGVHIYEQYF. The CDR3 nucleotides are TGTGCCAGCAGCTTAGGGCCAGGGGTCCACATTTACGAGCAGTACTTC.

This clone was seen once. V usage is TRBV6-1 and J usage is TRBJ1-1, with 7 nucleotides matching TRBD1. CDR1 and CDR2 from the germline V gene are MNHNS and SASEGT. Trimming removed 1 base from V and 7 bases from J; junction bases left unmatched: 6. This CDR3 spans 14 amino acids. CDR3: CASSEGGTAIEAFF. The DNA of the CDR3 is TGTGCCAGCAGTGAAGGTGGGACAGCTATTGAAGCTTTCTTT.

The chain uses TRBV13 and TRBJ1-6, with 7 bases aligning to TRBD1. The V segment lost 5 bases and the J segment 7 bases; nucleotides outside the gene matches: 5. The CDR3 totals 14 residues. Germline V lookup: CDR1 PRHDT, CDR2 FYEKMQ (reference sequence). The DNA for the CDR3 is TGTGCCAGCAGCGCCACGACAGGGAATTCACCCCTCCACTTT. As protein: CASSATTGNSPLHF.

The V gene is TRBV14, the J gene TRBJ2-7, with 9 positions matching TRBD1. The V gene's germline CDR1 is SGHDN and CDR2 FVKESK. Germline trimming cut 5 bases from V and 2 bases from J; bases unmatched to any gene: 10. The CDR3 runs to 16 residues. Here the CDR3 DNA reads TGTGCCAGCAGCAAGGGAGGGACAGGGTGGGCCTACGAGCAGTACTTC. It codes for CASSKGGTGWAYEQYF. Together with reference TRBV14 and TRBJ2-7, the CDR3 gives the full variable domain: EAGVTQFPSHSVIEKGQTVTLRCDPISGHDNLYWYRRVMGKEIKFLLHFVKESKQDESGMPNNRFLAERTGGTYSTLKVQPAELEDSGVYFCASSKGGTGWAYEQYFGPGTRLTVT.

V gene TRBV25-1 combines with J gene TRBJ2-5; 7 bases align to TRBD1. Per the germline V gene, CDR1 is MGHDK and CDR2 is SYGVNS. The CDR3 totals 15 residues. Trimming removed 8 bases from V and 2 bases from J; junction bases left unmatched: 11. CDR3 sequence (DNA): TGTGCCAGCGGCCGTCTTGGGACAGAGCAAGAGACCCAGTACTTC. Translating gives CASGRLGTEQETQYF.

The chain recombines TRBV5-1 with TRBJ2-4; 10 bases are a match to TRBD2. The germline V gene has CDR1 SGHRS and CDR2 YFSETQ. The CDR3 has 14 residues. J lost 7 bases, V lost 4 bases, and 5 bases had no gene match. The CDR3 reads CASSASGSSNIQYF. The DNA for the CDR3 is TGCGCCAGCAGCGCTAGCGGGAGTAGCAACATTCAGTACTTC. Using reference TRBV5-1 and TRBJ2-4 for the parts outside the CDR3, the full variable domain is KAGVTQTPRYLIKTRGQQVTLSCSPISGHRSVSWYQQTPGQGLQFLFEYFSETQRNKGNFPGRFSGRQFSNSRSEMNVSTLELGDSALYLCASSASGSSNIQYFGAGTRLSVL.

The rearrangement uses TRBV27 and TRBJ2-7; TRBD2 might be the D (7 bases). The CDR3 consists of 14 residues. Trimming removed 1 base from V and 4 bases from J, with 11 bases in between. Germline lookup yields CDR1 MNHEY and CDR2 SMNVEV (reference sequence). The CDR3 is CASSLWGGIYEQYF. CDR3 coding DNA: TGTGCCAGCAGTTTATGGGGGGGCATATACGAGCAGTACTTC.

This sequence joins TRBV7-9 and TRBJ2-7; D could derive from TRBD1 or TRBD2 (5 bases each). The germline V gene has CDR1 SEHNR and CDR2 FQNEAQ (reference sequence). Trimming shortened V by 0 bases and J by 3 bases, and 12 bases separated the two germline ends. This CDR3 has 15 residues. Here the CDR3 reads CASSLAGTGNYEQYF. The DNA of the CDR3 is TGTGCCAGCAGCTTAGCAGGGACCGGAAACTACGAGCAGTACTTC.

This clone was seen more than once but under ten times. V usage is TRBV25-1 and J usage is TRBJ2-6; D unclear. V lost 1 base and J lost 2, with 9 bases in between. Germline loops: CDR1 MGHDK, CDR2 SYGVNS. This CDR3 is 16 amino acids long. The CDR3: CASSESLRAGANVLTF. The CDR3 region has the DNA TGTGCCAGCAGTGAATCCCTCCGGGCTGGGGCCAACGTCCTGACTTTC.

The chain carries TRBV19 and TRBJ2-3; D is uncertain. There are 15 residues in the CDR3. The V end lost 5 bases, the J end lost 2 bases, and 14 bases lay between the germline ends. The V gene's germline CDR1 is LNHDA and CDR2 SQIVND (reference sequence). CDR3 loop: CASSPTRVSTDTQYF. The CDR3 region has the DNA TGTGCCAGTAGTCCAACTCGGGTCTCCACAGATACGCAGTATTTT.

CDR3 sequence (DNA): TGCAGCGCGGGGCAAGCCAAAAACATTCAGTACTTC. Residues: CSAGQAKNIQYF. V and J are TRBV29-1 and TRBJ2-4; perhaps D is TRBD1 or TRBD2 (5 bases each). CDR3 length: 12 residues. The germline CDR1 and CDR2 sequences are SQVTM and ANQGSEA. The ends were cut back, 7 bases at V and 0 bases at J, with 7 bases in the middle.

V gene TRBV7-9 combines with J gene TRBJ2-7; possible D gene TRBD1, 5 bases. The CDR3 sequence is 13 residues long. The germline CDR1 and CDR2 sequences are SEHNR and FQNEAQ (reference sequence). Trimming shortened V by 2 bases and J by 4 bases, and 9 bases separated the two germline ends. The CDR3 DNA is TGTGCCAGCAGCTTACAGGGTCGGTACGAGCAGTACTTC. It is translated as CASSLQGRYEQYF.

The V and J genes are TRBV29-1 and TRBJ2-7; tentatively, D is TRBD1 (5 bases). The ends were cut back, 5 bases at V and 3 bases at J, with 26 bases in the middle. The CDR3 length is 17 residues. Per germline, CDR1 SQVTM and CDR2 ANQGSEA. The CDR3 sequence: CSVLGKRDRPSNYEQYF. CDR3 DNA: TGCAGCGTTCTGGGAAAGAGAGACAGACCCTCCAACTACGAGCAGTACTTC.

The rearrangement links TRBV11-2 to TRBJ1-2; no definite D call. The CDR3 length is 13 residues. V lost 6 bases, J lost 1 base, and 9 bases lay in between. Germline V CDR1 and CDR2: SGHAT, FQNNGV. In nucleotides, the CDR3 is TGTGCCAGCAGTCCAGGAAATAACTATGGCTACACCTTC. Translating gives CASSPGNNYGYTF.

There are a few counts of this clone. This chain uses TRBV15 with TRBJ2-1; 7 bases agree with TRBD2. V lost 0 bases to trimming and J lost 4 bases; unmatched junction nucleotides: 9. Germline loops: CDR1 LNHNV, CDR2 YYDKDF (reference sequence). The CDR3 sequence is 17 residues long. In nucleotides, the CDR3 is TGTGCCACCAGCAGAGATAGGTTTTCCGGGGGGTACAATGAGCAGTTCTTC. Amino acids: CATSRDRFSGGYNEQFF.